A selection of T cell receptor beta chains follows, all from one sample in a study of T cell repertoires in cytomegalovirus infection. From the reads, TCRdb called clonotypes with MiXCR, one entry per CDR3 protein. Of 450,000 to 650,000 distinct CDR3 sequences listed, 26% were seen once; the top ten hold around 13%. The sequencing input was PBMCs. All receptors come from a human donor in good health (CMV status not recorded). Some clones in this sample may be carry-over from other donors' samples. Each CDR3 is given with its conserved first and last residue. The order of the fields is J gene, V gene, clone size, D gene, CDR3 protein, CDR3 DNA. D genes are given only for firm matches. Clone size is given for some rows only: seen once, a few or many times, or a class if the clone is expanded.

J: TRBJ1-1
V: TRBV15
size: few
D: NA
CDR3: CATSRGPGGEAFF
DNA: TGTGCCACCAGCAGAGGCCCGGGAGGTGAAGCTTTCTTT

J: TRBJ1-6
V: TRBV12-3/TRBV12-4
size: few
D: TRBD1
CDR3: CASSLQGDNSPLHF
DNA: TGTGCCAGCAGTTTACAGGGGGATAATTCACCCCTCCACTTT

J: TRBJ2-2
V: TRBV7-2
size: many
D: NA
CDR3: CASSPAGELFF
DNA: TGTGCCAGCAGCCCAGCCGGGGAGCTGTTTTTT

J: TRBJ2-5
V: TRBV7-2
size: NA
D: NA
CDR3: CASGRGQRETQYF
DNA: TGTGCCAGCGGGAGGGGACAGAGAGAGACCCAGTACTTC

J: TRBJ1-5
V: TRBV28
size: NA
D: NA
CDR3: CASSLVGRLNQPQHF
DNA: TGTGCCAGCAGTTTAGTCGGACGGCTCAATCAGCCCCAGCATTTT

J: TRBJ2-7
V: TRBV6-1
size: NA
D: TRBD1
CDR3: CASRGQDDYEQYF
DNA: TGTGCCAGCAGAGGACAGGACGACTACGAGCAGTACTTC

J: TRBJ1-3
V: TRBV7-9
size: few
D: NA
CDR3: CASSLGRATFSGNTIYF
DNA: TGTGCCAGCAGCTTAGGAAGGGCCACCTTCTCTGGAAACACCATATATTTT

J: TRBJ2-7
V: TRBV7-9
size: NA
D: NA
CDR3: CASTAGTPYEQYF
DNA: TGTGCCAGCACCGCCGGGACCCCCTACGAGCAGTACTTC

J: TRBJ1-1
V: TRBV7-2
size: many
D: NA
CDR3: CASSLDAVNEAFF
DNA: TGTGCCAGCAGCTTAGATGCAGTGAATGAAGCTTTCTTT

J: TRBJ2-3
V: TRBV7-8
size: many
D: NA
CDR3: CASSLWREPTDTQYF
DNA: TGTGCCAGCAGCTTATGGAGGGAGCCCACAGATACGCAGTATTTT

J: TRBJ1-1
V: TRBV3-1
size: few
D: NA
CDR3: CASSPYREGDTEAFF
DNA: TGTGCCAGCAGCCCATACAGGGAAGGGGACACTGAAGCTTTCTTT

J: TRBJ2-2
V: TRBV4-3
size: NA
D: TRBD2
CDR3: CASSQDRGGTGELFF
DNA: TGCGCCAGCAGCCAAGATCGGGGGGGCACCGGGGAGCTGTTTTTT

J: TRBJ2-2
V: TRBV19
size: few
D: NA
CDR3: CASRRSPGSWGGELFF
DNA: TGTGCCAGTAGACGTTCACCTGGGAGCTGGGGCGGGGAGCTGTTTTTT

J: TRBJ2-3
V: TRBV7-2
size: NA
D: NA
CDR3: CASNHGGPQYF
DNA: TGTGCCAGCAACCATGGGGGGCCGCAGTATTTT

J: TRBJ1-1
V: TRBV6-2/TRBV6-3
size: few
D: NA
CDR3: CASSLYPRDTEAFF
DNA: TGTGCCAGCAGCCTCTACCCCAGGGACACTGAAGCTTTCTTT

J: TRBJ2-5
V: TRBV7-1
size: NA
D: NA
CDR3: CASSWGGRETQYF
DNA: TGTGCCAGCAGCTGGGGAGGAAGGGAGACCCAGTACTTC